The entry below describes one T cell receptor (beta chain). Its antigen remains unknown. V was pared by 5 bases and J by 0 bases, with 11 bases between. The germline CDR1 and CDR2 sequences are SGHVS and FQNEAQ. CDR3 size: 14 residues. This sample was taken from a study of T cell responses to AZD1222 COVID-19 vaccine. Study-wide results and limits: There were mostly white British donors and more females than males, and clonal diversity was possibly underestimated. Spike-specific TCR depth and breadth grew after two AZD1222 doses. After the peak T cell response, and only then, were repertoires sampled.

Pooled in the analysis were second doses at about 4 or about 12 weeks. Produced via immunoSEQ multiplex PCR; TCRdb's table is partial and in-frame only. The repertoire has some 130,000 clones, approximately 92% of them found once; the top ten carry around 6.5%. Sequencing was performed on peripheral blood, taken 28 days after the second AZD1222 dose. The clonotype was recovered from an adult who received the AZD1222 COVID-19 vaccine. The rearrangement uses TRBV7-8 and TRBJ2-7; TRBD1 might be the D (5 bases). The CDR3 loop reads CASSRTGSSYEQYF. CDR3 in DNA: TGTGCCAGCAGCCGAACAGGTTCCTCCTACGAGCAGTACTTC. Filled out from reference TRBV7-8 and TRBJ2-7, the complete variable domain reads GAGVSQSPRYKVAKRGQDVALRCDPISGHVSLFWYQQALGQGPEFLTYFQNEAQLDKSGLPSDRFFAERPEGSVSTLKIQRTQQEDSAVYLCASSRTGSSYEQYFGPGTRLTVT.